This TCR beta chain was sequenced for a study of shared clonotypes between healthy human individuals. CDR1 SGHTS and CDR2 YDEGEE come from the germline V gene. Trimming at V came to 3 bases and at J to 9 bases, leaving 8 bases not matched to a gene. This CDR3 contains 15 residues. The protocol was immunoSEQ multiplex PCR, while the TCRdb copy is restricted to in-frame clones and leaves out a portion. The sample includes about 1 million clones, 60% to 80% seen only once; the top ten take approximately 1.5%. The sequencing sample was made of memory CD4+ T cells sorted from blood. Documented subset: CD45RA-negative fraction. The clonotype comes from a man between 18 and 29 years old in good health. The chain combines TRBV5-8 with TRBJ1-6, with 8 bases aligning to TRBD1. CDR3 sequence (DNA): TGTGCCAGCAGCTGGAGGCAGGGGGCTGGTTCACCCCTCCACTTT. It codes for CASSWRQGAGSPLHF.